These 12 T cell receptor beta chains were sequenced from one sample in a study of blood T cell repertoires in COVID-19. Repertoires were generated with immunoSEQ multiplex PCR, while TCRdb's copy carries only in-frame clones and drops some. Here the sample spans 250,000 or so clones, approximately 84% being singletons. The material sequenced was PBMCs or T cells enriched from blood (not recorded which). The receptors shown here come from a man aged 50-59 years who had recovered from COVID-19.

The rearrangement links TRBV6-4 to TRBJ2-1; TRBD1 agrees at 8 bases. J was trimmed by 7 bases and V by 1 base; bases with no gene match: 0. This CDR3 region has 13 residues. Germline V CDR1 and CDR2: MRHNA, SNTAGT. CDR3 loop: CASSDWTGNEQFF. The CDR3 DNA reads as TGTGCCAGCAGTGACTGGACAGGGAATGAGCAGTTCTTC.

The V gene is TRBV7-9, the J gene TRBJ2-5; 10 positions match TRBD1. The CDR3 consists of 14 residues. Trimming took 3 bases from V and 5 from J; bases not matched to a gene: 3. CDR1 is SEHNR, CDR2 FQNEAQ, per germline (reference sequence). The CDR3 region is CASSLTGGRETQYF. The CDR3 DNA reads as TGTGCCAGCAGCTTGACAGGGGGCAGGGAGACCCAGTACTTC.

The J gene is TRBJ1-4, the V gene TRBV7-9, with 9 nucleotides matching TRBD1. J gave up 7 bases and V 5 bases, and 8 bases lay outside the gene matches. The CDR3 totals 15 residues. The germline V gene has CDR1 SEHNR and CDR2 FQNEAQ (reference sequence). The CDR3, as DNA: TGTGCCAGCAGCCAGATGGACAGGGGCGGTGAAAAACTGTTTTTT. It translates to CASSQMDRGGEKLFF.

V and J are TRBV30 and TRBJ1-1; D remains ambiguous. The CDR3 contains 11 residues. Germline-derived CDR1 and CDR2 are GTSNPN and SVGIG (reference sequence). V dropped 8 bases and J dropped 3 bases, with 10 bases sitting between them. The CDR3 sequence: CARRRDTEAFF. The CDR3 DNA reads as TGTGCCCGTCGGAGGGACACTGAAGCTTTCTTT.

This chain links TRBV28 with TRBJ2-4; 11 bases are shared with TRBD1. CDR3 length: 20 amino acids. Per germline, CDR1 MDHEN and CDR2 SYDVKM. V lost 6 bases and J lost 0; bases outside the gene matches: 16. The CDR3 nucleotides read TGTGCCAGCAGGCCGACGCCCGGGACAGGGGGAACCCTAGCCAAAAACATTCAGTACTTC. It codes for CASRPTPGTGGTLAKNIQYF.

The V call is TRBV2, the J call TRBJ2-7, with 11 bases identical to TRBD2. The trim removed 6 bases at V and 4 bases at J, leaving 5 bases unmatched. The CDR3 is 14 amino acids. The germline CDR1 and CDR2 sequences are SNHLY and FYNNEI. The CDR3 loop reads CASRPLAGVYEQYF. CDR3 DNA: TGTGCCAGCAGACCACTAGCGGGAGTTTACGAGCAGTACTTC.

This chain uses TRBV7-8 with TRBJ2-7; D ambiguous. This CDR3 comprises 13 residues. The V and J ends lost 1 base and 3 bases respectively, with 7 bases between them. CDR1 is SGHVS, CDR2 FQNEAQ, per germline. The CDR3 region is CASSLVEFYEQYF. The CDR3, as DNA: TGTGCCAGCAGCTTAGTAGAGTTCTACGAGCAGTACTTC. The full variable domain, rest sourced from reference TRBV7-8 and TRBJ2-7, is GAGVSQSPRYKVAKRGQDVALRCDPISGHVSLFWYQQALGQGPEFLTYFQNEAQLDKSGLPSDRFFAERPEGSVSTLKIQRTQQEDSAVYLCASSLVEFYEQYFGPGTRLTVT.

The chain links TRBV20-1 to TRBJ1-2; 7 nucleotides align to TRBD1. CDR1 is DFQATT and CDR2 is SNEGSKA in the germline V gene (reference sequence). Trimming cost V 4 bases and J 8 bases; bases outside gene matches: 13. This CDR3 region has 14 residues. CDR3 nucleotide sequence: TGCAGTGCTATTGAGCCCGGGACAGCGGGCGGCTACACCTTC. Its translation: CSAIEPGTAGGYTF.

The chain combines TRBV27 with TRBJ2-7, with TRBD2 identical over 8 bases. With V trimmed by 6 bases and J by 7 bases, 11 bases remained unmatched. From germline, CDR1 is MNHEY and CDR2 SMNVEV (reference sequence). This CDR3 has 14 amino acids. Here the CDR3 DNA reads TGTGCCAGCAGGCTATCGGGGGGGCCGGGGGAGCAGTACTTC. This gives the protein CASRLSGGPGEQYF.

V gene TRBV7-9 combines with J gene TRBJ1-2, with no clear D. V was clipped by 5 bases and J by 7 bases, with 14 bases between them. Per germline, CDR1 SEHNR and CDR2 FQNEAQ (reference sequence). This CDR3 spans 13 amino acids. This chain's CDR3 is CASSLQRRAGYTF. CDR3 nucleotide sequence: TGTGCCAGCAGCCTTCAACGGAGGGCTGGCTACACCTTC.

The V call is TRBV3-1 (or the pseudogene TRBV3-2), the J call TRBJ2-7; D is unclear. V gave up 1 base and J gave up 4 bases, with 11 bases separating them. CDR1 LGHDT and CDR2 YNNKEL come from the germline V gene (reference sequence). The CDR3 consists of 14 residues. DNA for the CDR3: TGTGCCAGCAGCCAAGTAGCCAGCAAATACGAGCAGTACTTC. Its translation is CASSQVASKYEQYF.

V usage is TRBV5-6 and J usage is TRBJ2-1; D is possibly TRBD1 (5 bases). The CDR3 is 16 amino acids. Germline-derived CDR1 and CDR2 are SGHDT and YYEEEE. V was pared by 4 bases and J by 4 bases, with 18 bases between. CDR3 in amino acids: CASSPTRQYRYNEQFF. In DNA form, the CDR3 reads TGTGCCAGCAGCCCTACCCGACAGTACAGGTACAATGAGCAGTTCTTC.